A single sample gave rise to the 16 T cell receptor beta chains below, sequenced in a study of identical twins. In TCRdb, the 5' RACE reads were re-called with MiXCR into one record per CDR3 protein. This sample has more than 400,000 distinct CDR3 sequences, with approximately 14% found just once. These data also featured in a second study, about yellow fever vaccine responses in identical twins.

Input material: CD4+ T cells sorted from blood. Receptors were obtained from a woman aged 18-29 years in good health.

The chain employs TRBV12-3 or TRBV12-4 and TRBJ1-4; maybe TRBD1 (5 bases). V lost 3 bases and J lost 0, with 8 bases in between. This CDR3 is built from 15 residues. The CDR3 nucleotides are TGTGCCAGCAGTTTCCTAGGGGCAACTAATGAAAAACTGTTTTTT. Protein product: CASSFLGATNEKLFF.

The chain is built from TRBV3-1 and TRBJ1-1, with 7 bases lining up with TRBD1. This CDR3 has 15 residues. CDR1 is LGHDT, CDR2 YNNKEL, per germline (reference sequence). The trim removed 4 bases at V and 1 base at J, leaving 6 bases unmatched. Here the CDR3 DNA reads TGTGCCAGCAGCCCAATGGGACAGAAGAACACTGAAGCTTTCTTT. Encoded protein: CASSPMGQKNTEAFF.

This clonotype was counted a few times. The gene calls are TRBV10-3 and TRBJ1-5, with D possibly TRBD1 on 6 matching bases. The CDR3 is made up of 16 amino acids. Germline CDR1 is ENHRY and CDR2 is SYGVKD. V was pared by 3 bases and J by 1 base, with 13 bases between. For the CDR3, the DNA is TGTGCCATCAGTGAAGGTGGACAGTTGAGCAATCAGCCCCAGCATTTT. Translating it yields CAISEGGQLSNQPQHF.

This clonotype was counted between two and nine times. The gene calls are TRBV7-9 and TRBJ2-5; 10 bases match TRBD1. V gave up 4 bases and J gave up 4 bases; unmatched junction bases: 6. CDR1 and CDR2 from the germline V gene are SEHNR and FQNEAQ (reference sequence). This CDR3 spans 15 amino acids. The CDR3 protein is CASSSGTGVPETQYF. The CDR3 coding sequence is TGTGCCAGCAGCTCCGGGACAGGGGTCCCAGAGACCCAGTACTTC.

This chain connects TRBV2 to TRBJ1-5, with no clear D. Germline V gene lookup returns CDR1 SNHLY and CDR2 FYNNEI. V lost 1 base and J lost 2, with 9 bases in between. CDR3 length: 15 residues. CDR3 in DNA: TGTGCCAGCAGTGAAGAGAAAGGTGGCAATCAGCCCCAGCATTTT. This encodes CASSEEKGGNQPQHF.

Only a few counts were recorded for this clonotype. The J gene is TRBJ2-7, the V gene TRBV18, with D perhaps TRBD1 (5 bases). The CDR3 covers 14 residues. Trimming cost V 8 bases and J 3 bases, with 17 bases left between them. Germline V gene sequence: CDR1 KGHSH, CDR2 LQKENI. The DNA of the CDR3 is TGTGCCAGCGTTATGGGGCCGTATGACTACGAGCAGTACTTC. Translating gives CASVMGPYDYEQYF.

The chain combines TRBV20-1 with TRBJ1-4; D remains unclear. V was trimmed by 0 bases and J by 0 bases, leaving 11 bases between them. From germline, CDR1 is DFQATT and CDR2 SNEGSKA (reference sequence). This CDR3 has 16 residues. CDR3 amino acids: CSARDLYPATNEKLFF. In DNA form, the CDR3 reads TGCAGTGCTAGAGATCTCTACCCAGCAACTAATGAAAAACTGTTTTTT.

This clonotype was seen at least ten times. The rearrangement joins TRBV27 to TRBJ2-1, with a possible D match to TRBD2 (6 bases). The germline V gene encodes CDR1 MNHEY and CDR2 SMNVEV (reference sequence). The CDR3 loop spans 16 amino acids. V was clipped by 5 bases and J by 10 bases, with 24 bases between them. The CDR3 DNA follows: TGTGCCAGCAGTACAAGGGCACTAGCCCCGTTTACGGAGCAGTTCTTC. This translates into CASSTRALAPFTEQFF.

CDR3 nucleotide sequence: TGCAGTGCACCGAGGACAGGGGAAACCCAGCCCCAGCATTTT. The encoded protein is CSAPRTGETQPQHF. This rearrangement joins TRBV20-1 to TRBJ1-5; 9 nucleotides match TRBD1. The germline gives CDR1 DFQATT, CDR2 SNEGSKA (reference sequence). The CDR3 consists of 14 residues. J was trimmed by 7 bases and V by 6 bases; bases with no gene match: 10.

This clonotype was counted at least ten times. The gene calls are TRBV5-5 and TRBJ2-2, with D perhaps TRBD1 (5 bases). The germline V and J ends were trimmed by 4 bases and 0 bases, with 7 bases remaining between them. Looked up from germline, CDR1 is SGHKS and CDR2 is YYEKEE (reference sequence). The CDR3 is made up of 14 amino acids. In DNA, the CDR3 is TGTGCCAGCAGCACAGGAACGAACACCGGGGAGCTGTTTTTT. This encodes CASSTGTNTGELFF.

The V gene is TRBV9, the J gene TRBJ2-1; 8 bases line up with TRBD1. This CDR3 is 14 amino acids long. Germline CDR1 reads SGDLS; CDR2 reads YYNGEE. Germline trimming cut 4 bases from V and 8 bases from J; bases unmatched to any gene: 8. CDR3 loop: CASSIRTGSDEQFF. For the CDR3, the DNA is TGTGCCAGCAGCATCCGGACAGGGAGCGATGAGCAGTTCTTC.

This chain connects TRBV12-3 or TRBV12-4 to TRBJ2-3; TRBD1 matches at 7 bases. V gave up 5 bases and J gave up 4 bases; unmatched junction bases: 12. This CDR3 comprises 16 residues. The CDR3 region is CASSKFLGTEADTQYF. CDR3 sequence (DNA): TGTGCCAGCAGTAAATTTTTAGGGACAGAGGCAGATACGCAGTATTTT.

The chain couples TRBV25-1 to TRBJ1-2; no clear D. This CDR3 is 13 amino acids long. V was trimmed by 4 bases and J by 4 bases, leaving 10 bases between them. The germline V gene encodes CDR1 MGHDK and CDR2 SYGVNS. The CDR3 protein is CASSGHLFYGYTF. CDR3 bases: TGTGCCAGCAGTGGGCACCTCTTCTATGGCTACACCTTC.

This clonotype was seen a few times. The chain links TRBV24-1 to TRBJ2-5; 9 bases agree with TRBD1. The germline CDR1 and CDR2 sequences are KGHDR and SFDVKD. The CDR3 loop spans 15 amino acids. J gave up 2 bases and V 5 bases, and 5 bases lay outside the gene matches. The CDR3 loop is CATSAATGGQETQYF. Written as DNA, the CDR3 is TGTGCCACCAGTGCCGCGACAGGGGGGCAAGAGACCCAGTACTTC.

This clonotype was counted only a few times. The CDR3 spells CASSLTGNQYF. CDR3 nucleotides: TGTGCCAGCAGCTTAACGGGGAATCAGTACTTC. The chain couples TRBV11-1 to TRBJ2-7; weak D call: TRBD2 (5 bases). Per germline, CDR1 SGHAT and CDR2 FQDESV (reference sequence). The ends were cut back, 2 bases at V and 10 bases at J, with 9 bases in the middle. The CDR3 sequence is 11 residues long.

This clonotype has more than one count but fewer than ten. This chain connects TRBV5-1 to TRBJ2-4, with no clear D. Germline V gives CDR1 SGHRS, CDR2 YFSETQ. CDR3 length: 15 residues. The V end lost 4 bases, the J end lost 3 bases, and 14 bases lay between the germline ends. The CDR3 coding sequence is TGCGCCAGCAGCGCCGACGTAGTTATCAAAAACATTCAGTACTTC. Translation gives CASSADVVIKNIQYF.